This paragraph covers one T cell receptor beta chain sequence. This clone has a count of ten or more. Its antigen remains undetermined. Per-nucleotide qualities are absent, and no much larger clonotype sits a single base away. The sample is drawn from a study of metastatic and nonmetastatic thyroid tumors (dated by TCRdb to 2019 to 2021). Context from the whole study: The researchers compared repertoires between peripheral blood samples and tumor or nodule tissue samples from patients with malignant or benign thyroid disease.

Study-level results and caveats: In both blood and tumor samples, malignant tumors were reported to have significantly higher TCR beta diversity than benign nodules.

Before undergoing thyroid surgery, none of the patients had been given any kind of treatment. The study retrospectively analysed patient clinical samples collected from about 2012 to 2018 using T-cell receptor beta sequencing. V is shortened by 7 bases, J by 2 bases, and the region joining them spans 15 bases. From the cysteine through the phenylalanine, the CDR3 covers 14 amino acids. Of all the DNA, just the CDR3 is kept, 42 bases in frame from base 1. The germline V gene (reference sequence) specifies SEHNR as CDR1 and FQNEAQ as CDR2. Library preparation employed PCR. The listed sequencing device is Illumina HiSeq 4000. High-throughput sequencing was used to profile the CDR3 region of the TCR beta-chain in every patient. Turning to the authors' computational methods: The researchers built a classifier to tell apart papillary thyroid cancer patients with distant metastasis, based on CDR3 differences among clinicopathological groups. To measure repertoire diversity the researchers used the Shannon index, while the Morisita-Horn index served to gauge how similar the tumor and blood repertoires were. TCRdb trimmed public reads at Q25 via fastp, called clones via MiXCR and kept in-frame beta chains. TCRdb, rather than the study authors, made the V and J calls. The sample has some 20,000 clones on record, about 24% of them singletons. About 6.6% of the sample rests with the top ten.

The specimen sequenced was tumor tissue. This sequence originates from a female donor with papillary thyroid cancer or a benign thyroid nodule (not recorded which). Some clones in this sample may be carry-over from other donors' samples. The chain is encoded by TRBV7-9 joined to TRBJ2-7; the D gene assignment is ambiguous. The DNA sequence is given as TGTGCCAGCACCCATTCTCGAATTACCTACGAGCAGTACTTC. The encoded protein is CASTHSRITYEQYF.